One sample yielded the 29 T cell receptor beta chains listed below, sequenced in a study of cytomegalovirus exposure and HLA in healthy donors (dated by TCRdb to about 2017). The library was built by means of the immunoSEQ multiplex PCR assay. For the multiplex PCR, a mixture combining 60 forward primers for TCR Vbeta segments and 13 reverse primers for TCR Jbeta segments was used. The table was pulled from immuneACCESS by TCRdb, which kept in-frame rearrangements only. Such tables lose some clones; where checked, under half of the loss comes from unresolved V genes, and the rest has no known cause. This sample is represented by about 140,000 clones; about three quarters of them were singletons. Jointly, the top ten make up under 2% of the sample. The sequenced material came from PBMCs. These receptors were collected from a female donor in good health and CMV-seronegative.

The chain employs TRBV2 and TRBJ2-5; TRBD1 might be the D (6 bases). Trimming pared 4 bases from V and 5 bases from J, leaving 17 bases between. CDR1 and CDR2 from the germline V gene are SNHLY and FYNNEI. The CDR3 covers 15 residues. The CDR3 nucleotides read TGTGCCAGCAGTGCGGACAGTGTAATAGTGGAGACCCAGTACTTC. Encoded protein: CASSADSVIVETQYF.

The J gene is TRBJ1-4, the V gene TRBV10-2; 10 bases align to TRBD1. CDR1 is WSHSY, CDR2 SAAADI, per germline. The CDR3 is 14 residues long. V was pared by 8 bases and J by 6 bases, with 6 bases of the junction left unmatched. In DNA, the CDR3 is TGCGCCAGCCTTGAAGGGACAGGGGATGAAAAACTGTTTTTT. Translated, it gives CASLEGTGDEKLFF.

V and J are TRBV7-2 and TRBJ1-6, with no clear D. Trimming pared 1 base from V and 11 bases from J, leaving 9 bases between. There are 13 residues in the CDR3. CDR1 and CDR2 from the germline V gene are SGHTA and FQGNSA. CDR3 sequence: CASSLGGLTPLHF. CDR3 coding DNA: TGTGCCAGCAGCTTAGGTGGCCTCACACCCCTCCACTTT.

This clone has just one count. This chain links TRBV7-9 with TRBJ1-1, with a possible D match to TRBD1 (5 bases). Trimming left V 5 bases short and J 6 bases short, with 16 bases between. The germline gives CDR1 SEHNR, CDR2 FQNEAQ (reference sequence). The CDR3 sequence is 14 residues long. The CDR3 sequence: CASSEISGGSEAFF. The DNA of the CDR3 is TGTGCCAGCAGCGAGATATCCGGGGGATCTGAAGCTTTCTTT. Using reference TRBV7-9 and TRBJ1-1 for the parts outside the CDR3, the full variable domain is DTGVSQNPRHKITKRGQNVTFRCDPISEHNRLYWYRQTLGQGPEFLTYFQNEAQLEKSRLLSDRFSAERPKGSFSTLEIQRTEQGDSAMYLCASSEISGGSEAFFGQGTRLTVV.

V gene TRBV5-1 combines with J gene TRBJ2-5, with D perhaps matching TRBD1 (6 bases). Germline CDR1 is SGHRS and CDR2 is YFSETQ. CDR3 length: 13 residues. Trimming shortened V by 4 bases and J by 5 bases, and 12 bases separated the two germline ends. CDR3 DNA sequence: TGCGCCAGCAGCCCCAGGGGTTTCGAGACCCAGTACTTC. It translates to CASSPRGFETQYF.

This clone occurred a few times. This chain uses TRBV6-1 with TRBJ2-7; D is uncertain. Trimming stripped 6 bases from V and 6 bases from J, with 9 bases between. The CDR3 is 11 residues long. Looked up from germline, CDR1 is MNHNS and CDR2 is SASEGT. The CDR3 is CASRPIGEQYF. As DNA, the CDR3 is TGTGCCAGCAGGCCCATCGGCGAGCAGTACTTC.

The J gene is TRBJ2-7, the V gene TRBV6-1; 8 bases align to TRBD1. The ends lost 4 bases at V and 6 bases at J; junction bases unmatched: 11. Germline-derived CDR1 and CDR2 are MNHNS and SASEGT. The CDR3 extends over 15 amino acids. The DNA for the CDR3 is TGTGCCAGCAGTGTATTGGACAGGGAGTCTCGCGAGCAGTACTTC. Its translation is CASSVLDRESREQYF.

The chain recombines TRBV9 with TRBJ1-2, with D maybe TRBD1 (5 bases). This CDR3 is built from 14 residues. Per germline, CDR1 SGDLS and CDR2 YYNGEE. Trimming took 0 bases from V and 1 from J, leaving 7 bases between them. In DNA, the CDR3 is TGTGCCAGCAGCGTAGCCGACAGTAACTATGGCTACACCTTC. Its translation: CASSVADSNYGYTF.

This clone was seen only once. CDR3 nucleotides: TGTGCCAGCAGTTCCCCCCGCCGGGGCAGGGGGCGCACAGATACGCAGTATTTT. Translation gives CASSSPRRGRGRTDTQYF. The V call is TRBV28, the J call TRBJ2-3, with 8 nucleotides matching TRBD1. Germline V gene sequence: CDR1 MDHEN, CDR2 SYDVKM. The CDR3 extends over 18 amino acids. V shed 4 bases, J shed 1 base, and the junction held 13 bases outside the gene matches.

V is TRBV4-2 and J is TRBJ2-6, with 8 bases matching TRBD2. Looked up from germline, CDR1 is LGHNA and CDR2 is YNFKEQ. The CDR3 totals 18 residues. The V gene end was trimmed by 4 bases and the J gene end by 0 bases; junction bases not matched to a gene: 8. CDR3 sequence: CASSPRGEVSSGANVLTF. The CDR3 DNA is TGTGCCAGCAGCCCGCGGGGGGAAGTAAGCTCTGGGGCCAACGTCCTGACTTTC.

The chain combines TRBV30 with TRBJ2-1; the match to TRBD2 covers 14 bases. CDR1 and CDR2 (germline): GTSNPN, SVGIG (reference sequence). This CDR3 is built from 17 residues. The V and J ends lost 7 bases and 4 bases, in that order; junction bases with no gene match: 12. The CDR3: CAFPGTSGSEGYNEQFF. In DNA form, the CDR3 reads TGTGCCTTCCCCGGGACTAGCGGGAGCGAGGGTTACAATGAGCAGTTCTTC. Using reference TRBV30 and TRBJ2-1 for the parts outside the CDR3, the full variable domain is SQTIHQWPATLVQPVGSPLSLECTVEGTSNPNLYWYRQAAGRGLQLLFYSVGIGQISSEVPQNLSASRPQDRQFILSSKKLLLSDSGFYLCAFPGTSGSEGYNEQFFGPGTRLTVL.

This clone was counted ten times or more. CDR3 sequence (DNA): TGTGCCAGCAGTGAAGGGGACAGGAGCAATCAGCCCCAGCATTTT. It translates to CASSEGDRSNQPQHF. The genes are TRBV2 and TRBJ1-5, with TRBD1 matching over 8 bases. This CDR3 is 15 amino acids long. Germline CDR1 and CDR2: SNHLY and FYNNEI. With V trimmed by 1 base and J by 1 base, 0 bases remained unmatched.

This chain connects TRBV6-4 to TRBJ2-2, with 9 bases fitting TRBD2. Germline V gene sequence: CDR1 MRHNA, CDR2 SNTAGT. The CDR3 contains 15 residues. V was pared by 6 bases and J by 4 bases, with 6 bases of the junction left unmatched. In nucleotides, the CDR3 is TGTGCCAGCAGAGGGGCGACTAGCGGCACCGGGGAGCTGTTTTTT. Translated, it gives CASRGATSGTGELFF.

This clone was seen more than once but under ten times. This specimen includes other DNA sequences encoding the same CDR3. V and J are TRBV6-5 and TRBJ1-2, with 7 bases lining up with TRBD1. Unmatched junction bases numbered 0, after V lost 0 bases and J lost 8 bases. This CDR3 is 12 amino acids long. CDR1 is MNHEY, CDR2 SVGAGI, per germline. CDR3 nucleotide sequence: TGTGCCAGCAGTTACTCAGGGGGCGGCTACACCTTC. Amino acid sequence: CASSYSGGGYTF.

The chain links TRBV7-8 to TRBJ2-7; 12 bases match TRBD2. The germline CDR1 and CDR2 sequences are SGHVS and FQNEAQ. V gave up 5 bases and J gave up 2 bases; unmatched junction bases: 13. The CDR3 covers 18 residues. CDR3: CASSQQGLAGINTYEQYF. CDR3 DNA: TGTGCCAGCAGCCAACAGGGACTAGCGGGTATAAATACCTACGAGCAGTACTTC.

The CDR3 DNA follows: TGCGCCAGCAGCCAACTAGGATTTGAGGCCAACGTCCTGACTTTC. Amino acids: CASSQLGFEANVLTF. The gene calls are TRBV5-1 and TRBJ2-6, with D tentatively TRBD2 (5 bases). The CDR3 spans 15 residues. V lost 4 bases and J 6 bases, leaving 14 bases between the germline ends. From germline, CDR1 is SGHRS and CDR2 YFSETQ.

This clone was seen more than once but under ten times. Germline is not matched at one junction end, which may reflect a read error. The chain employs TRBV6-1 and TRBJ2-1; 9 positions agree with TRBD2. The CDR3 has 15 amino acids. Germline values: CDR1 MNHNS, CDR2 SASEGT. The CDR3 loop reads CASSEGVSGGGEQFF. The CDR3 DNA is TGTGCCAGCAGCGAAGGAGTTAGCGGGGGAGGTGAGCAGTTCTTC.

This clone showed up just once. The genes are TRBV27 and TRBJ2-1; TRBD1 matches 8 bases. CDR3 length: 13 amino acids. The ends lost 6 bases at V and 8 bases at J; junction bases unmatched: 6. Germline assignment: CDR1 MNHEY and CDR2 SMNVEV (reference sequence). In nucleotides, the CDR3 is TGTGCCAGCAGAAACAGGGGGAAGGATGAGCAGTTCTTC. Amino acid sequence: CASRNRGKDEQFF.

The sample holds one count of this clone. The V gene is TRBV6-1, the J gene TRBJ1-2; D is unclear. The CDR3 covers 15 residues. Trimming removed 5 bases from V and 3 bases from J, with 16 bases in between. Germline V CDR1 and CDR2: MNHNS, SASEGT. CDR3 DNA sequence: TGTGCCAGCAGTCCATTCAACCAAGCGGACTATGGCTACACCTTC. This encodes CASSPFNQADYGYTF.

The V call is TRBV7-9, the J call TRBJ2-1; D possibly corresponds to TRBD1 (5 bases). Trimming cost V 4 bases and J 4 bases, with 8 bases left between them. Per the germline V gene, CDR1 is SEHNR and CDR2 is FQNEAQ (reference sequence). This CDR3 region has 13 residues. The CDR3 loop reads CASSWRQYNEQFF. The CDR3, as DNA: TGTGCCAGCAGCTGGAGACAGTACAATGAGCAGTTCTTC.

This clone was counted only a few times. The chain is built from TRBV5-1 and TRBJ1-1, with 9 positions matching TRBD1. The CDR3 extends over 17 amino acids. Germline V gene sequence: CDR1 SGHRS, CDR2 YFSETQ. With 1 base clipped from V and 11 bases from J, the junction kept 18 bases outside the gene matches. CDR3 in amino acids: CASSLIAPGQGEEKAFF. CDR3 DNA sequence: TGCGCCAGCAGCTTGATAGCCCCGGGACAGGGTGAAGAGAAGGCTTTCTTT.

This sequence joins TRBV14 and TRBJ1-4; 7 nucleotides agree with TRBD1. This CDR3 region has 14 residues. Germline CDR1 reads SGHDN; CDR2 reads FVKESK. V lost 2 bases to trimming and J lost 8 bases; unmatched junction nucleotides: 5. The CDR3: CASSQNRGREKLFF. CDR3 DNA sequence: TGTGCCAGCAGCCAAAACAGGGGCAGGGAAAAACTGTTTTTT.

The V call is TRBV11-2, the J call TRBJ2-6; perhaps TRBD2 as D (6 bases). The CDR3 is 15 amino acids. Trimming shortened V by 8 bases and J by 2 bases, and 13 bases separated the two germline ends. CDR1 is SGHAT and CDR2 is FQNNGV in the germline V gene. CDR3 region: CASSPGDAGANVLTF. The CDR3 coding sequence is TGTGCCAGCTCCCCGGGGGATGCTGGGGCCAACGTCCTGACTTTC.

Comments on this clone: This sample includes further DNA sequences coding for the same CDR3. This sequence joins TRBV5-1 and TRBJ2-3, with D possibly being TRBD2 (6 bases). Germline CDR1 is SGHRS and CDR2 is YFSETQ. The CDR3 has 15 amino acids. Deletions cut 0 bases from V and 0 bases from J, with 8 bases between. The CDR3 bases are TGCGCCAGCAGCTTGGGGGGGGATAGCACAGATACGCAGTATTTT. Residues: CASSLGGDSTDTQYF. Full variable domain (outside the CDR3, taken from reference TRBV5-1 and TRBJ2-3): KAGVTQTPRYLIKTRGQQVTLSCSPISGHRSVSWYQQTPGQGLQFLFEYFSETQRNKGNFPGRFSGRQFSNSRSEMNVSTLELGDSALYLCASSLGGDSTDTQYFGPGTRLTVL.

The chain employs TRBV18 and TRBJ2-2; 8 nucleotides align to TRBD2. The CDR3 covers 16 residues. Germline trimming cut 1 base from V and 5 bases from J; bases unmatched to any gene: 6. Germline lookup yields CDR1 KGHSH and CDR2 LQKENI. The CDR3 sequence: CASSPQSGGKTGELFF. Here the CDR3 DNA reads TGTGCCAGCTCACCACAGAGCGGGGGAAAGACCGGGGAGCTGTTTTTT.

This chain links TRBV2 with TRBJ2-1, with 9 bases that match TRBD2. V was pared by 2 bases and J by 7 bases, with 3 bases of the junction left unmatched. CDR3 length: 14 amino acids. From germline, CDR1 is SNHLY and CDR2 FYNNEI. Written as DNA, the CDR3 is TGTGCCAGCAGTGAACAGGGACTAGCAAATGAGCAGTTCTTC. Translating it yields CASSEQGLANEQFF.

This chain connects TRBV6-5 to TRBJ2-1, with a tentative D call TRBD2 (6 bases). There are 16 residues in the CDR3. Between the trimmed V and J ends, which lost 3 bases and 2 bases, there was a span of 14 bases. The germline V gene encodes CDR1 MNHEY and CDR2 SVGAGI. This CDR3 is CASSYSSSAPYNEQFF. CDR3 bases: TGTGCCAGCAGTTATTCATCTAGCGCACCCTACAATGAGCAGTTCTTC.

The genes are TRBV11-2 and TRBJ1-1, with no clear D. The CDR3 covers 14 residues. The germline gives CDR1 SGHAT, CDR2 FQNNGV. Trimming shortened V by 5 bases and J by 6 bases, and 16 bases separated the two germline ends. The CDR3, as DNA: TGTGCCAGCAGCCTGGAGGCGAGGGCGGCTGAAGCTTTCTTT. This encodes CASSLEARAAEAFF. The full variable domain, its missing parts supplied by reference TRBV11-2 and TRBJ1-1, is EAGVAQSPRYKIIEKRQSVAFWCNPISGHATLYWYQQILGQGPKLLIQFQNNGVVDDSQLPKDRFSAERLKGVDSTLKIQPAKLEDSAVYLCASSLEARAAEAFFGQGTRLTVV.

The chain carries TRBV19 and TRBJ2-5, with TRBD1 as a possible D gene (5 bases). CDR1 and CDR2 (germline): LNHDA, SQIVND (reference sequence). V dropped 7 bases and J dropped 5 bases, with 20 bases sitting between them. CDR3 length equals 15 residues. The CDR3 nucleotides are TGTGCCAGTACCAATACAGGCCAGGCATTGGAGACCCAGTACTTC. Translating gives CASTNTGQALETQYF.